The rows below give T cell receptor beta chains drawn from one sample of a study of blood T cells in healthy people across ages. Each CDR3 protein gets one entry after TCRdb re-called the 5' RACE reads with MiXCR. The table includes around 650,000 distinct CDR3 sequences, around 41% detected once. Source material: blood. Receptors originate from an elderly man in good health. Both conserved end residues are part of each CDR3. The order of the fields is D gene, J gene, V gene, clone size, CDR3 protein, CDR3 DNA. A D gene is named only where the DNA matches it firmly. Part of the rows lack a size; the others show once, few, many or a class for expanded clones.

d_gene: NA; j_gene: TRBJ2-4; v_gene: TRBV6-5; abundance: few; CDR3aa: CASSTGTALREQYF; CDR3nt: TGTGCCAGCAGCACCGGGACGGCACTAAGGGAGCAGTACTTC
d_gene: NA; j_gene: TRBJ2-7; v_gene: TRBV4-1; abundance: once; CDR3aa: CASSQGWQAATQYF; CDR3nt: TGCGCCAGCAGCCAAGGTTGGCAGGCAGCAACCCAGTACTTC
d_gene: TRBD2; j_gene: TRBJ2-7; v_gene: TRBV6-2/TRBV6-3; abundance: few; CDR3aa: CASTTHGTNSYEQYF; CDR3nt: TGTGCCAGCACTACACACGGGACTAACTCCTACGAGCAGTACTTC
d_gene: NA; j_gene: TRBJ1-5; v_gene: TRBV4-2; abundance: few; CDR3aa: CASSQDRAGVGQPQHF; CDR3nt: TGTGCCAGCAGCCAAGATAGGGCAGGGGTGGGCCAGCCCCAGCATTTT
d_gene: NA; j_gene: TRBJ2-1; v_gene: TRBV20-1; abundance: NA; CDR3aa: CSAREAQDYNEQFF; CDR3nt: TGCAGTGCTAGAGAAGCGCAAGATTACAATGAGCAGTTCTTC
d_gene: NA; j_gene: TRBJ2-5; v_gene: TRBV7-8; abundance: NA; CDR3aa: CASSQGPDSETQYF; CDR3nt: TGTGCCAGCAGCCAAGGACCTGACTCAGAGACCCAGTACTTC
d_gene: TRBD1; j_gene: TRBJ2-7; v_gene: TRBV4-1; abundance: NA; CDR3aa: CASSQEGGLTGAYEQYF; CDR3nt: TGCGCCAGCAGCCAAGAGGGCGGACTGACAGGGGCCTACGAGCAGTACTTC
d_gene: TRBD2; j_gene: TRBJ2-5; v_gene: TRBV7-2; abundance: many; CDR3aa: CASSLALAGGGTQYF; CDR3nt: TGTGCCAGCAGCTTAGCGCTAGCGGGGGGTGGGACCCAGTACTTC
d_gene: NA; j_gene: TRBJ1-2; v_gene: TRBV4-2; abundance: NA; CDR3aa: CASSHSRGGYTF; CDR3nt: TGTGCCAGCAGCCACAGCAGGGGCGGCTACACCTTC
d_gene: NA; j_gene: TRBJ2-3; v_gene: TRBV6-2/TRBV6-3; abundance: once; CDR3aa: CASSSRGGMGNTQYF; CDR3nt: TGTGCCAGCAGCTCACGTGGGGGAATGGGGAATACGCAGTATTTT
d_gene: TRBD1; j_gene: TRBJ1-5; v_gene: TRBV12-3/TRBV12-4; abundance: few; CDR3aa: CASSSRITGTGRNQPQHF; CDR3nt: TGTGCCAGCAGTTCACGTATAACCGGGACAGGGCGCAATCAGCCCCAGCATTTT
d_gene: NA; j_gene: TRBJ2-5; v_gene: TRBV7-2; abundance: many; CDR3aa: CASSFPGETQYF; CDR3nt: TGTGCCAGCAGCTTTCCCGGGGAGACCCAGTACTTC
d_gene: NA; j_gene: TRBJ2-2; v_gene: TRBV6-4; abundance: few; CDR3aa: CASSPGWGQASTGELFF; CDR3nt: TGTGCCAGCAGCCCAGGATGGGGGCAGGCGAGCACCGGGGAGCTGTTTTTT
d_gene: NA; j_gene: TRBJ2-5; v_gene: TRBV7-9; abundance: NA; CDR3aa: CASSIGGGGLETQYF; CDR3nt: TGTGCCAGCAGCATAGGTGGGGGCGGATTAGAGACCCAGTACTTC
d_gene: NA; j_gene: TRBJ2-2; v_gene: TRBV24-1; abundance: NA; CDR3aa: CATSDLRSERTGELFF; CDR3nt: TGTGCCACCAGTGATTTGAGATCGGAGCGCACCGGGGAGCTGTTTTTT
d_gene: TRBD2; j_gene: TRBJ2-7; v_gene: TRBV6-5; abundance: NA; CDR3aa: CASKPTTGTRGGEQYF; CDR3nt: TGTGCCAGCAAGCCCACCACCGGGACTAGAGGAGGCGAGCAGTACTTC
d_gene: NA; j_gene: TRBJ1-2; v_gene: TRBV30; abundance: NA; CDR3aa: CAWTGESYYGYTF; CDR3nt: TGTGCCTGGACCGGGGAGTCCTACTATGGCTACACCTTC
d_gene: NA; j_gene: TRBJ2-2; v_gene: TRBV6-5; abundance: NA; CDR3aa: CASSNYDGELFF; CDR3nt: TGTGCCAGCAGTAACTACGACGGGGAGCTGTTTTTT
d_gene: NA; j_gene: TRBJ1-2; v_gene: TRBV7-2; abundance: few; CDR3aa: CASSLHQTYGGYTF; CDR3nt: TGTGCCAGCAGCTTACACCAGACCTATGGTGGCTACACCTTC
d_gene: NA; j_gene: TRBJ1-1; v_gene: TRBV12-3/TRBV12-4; abundance: NA; CDR3aa: CASSPFLAMWAFF; CDR3nt: TGTGCCAGCAGCCCATTTCTTGCAATGTGGGCTTTCTTT
d_gene: NA; j_gene: TRBJ1-2; v_gene: TRBV6-2/TRBV6-3; abundance: NA; CDR3aa: CASSTHGARDGYTF; CDR3nt: TGTGCCAGCAGCACACACGGTGCGAGGGATGGCTACACCTTC
d_gene: NA; j_gene: TRBJ2-1; v_gene: TRBV6-4; abundance: few; CDR3aa: CASSSGRGGKQFF; CDR3nt: TGTGCCAGCAGTTCCGGGAGAGGCGGTAAGCAGTTCTTC
d_gene: TRBD2; j_gene: TRBJ2-1; v_gene: TRBV28; abundance: few; CDR3aa: CASRVLTSGRGNEQFF; CDR3nt: TGTGCCAGCAGGGTCCTGACTAGCGGGAGGGGGAATGAGCAGTTCTTC
d_gene: NA; j_gene: TRBJ1-5; v_gene: TRBV7-2; abundance: many; CDR3aa: CASSLGVGNNQPQHF; CDR3nt: TGTGCCAGCAGCTTAGGGGTAGGGAACAATCAGCCCCAGCATTTT
d_gene: NA; j_gene: TRBJ2-5; v_gene: TRBV29-1; abundance: NA; CDR3aa: CSVGQLRPRETQYF; CDR3nt: TGCAGCGTTGGGCAGCTCCGGCCCCGGGAGACCCAGTACTTC
d_gene: TRBD2; j_gene: TRBJ2-3; v_gene: TRBV4-2; abundance: NA; CDR3aa: CASSQDGGSGGGTDTQYF; CDR3nt: TGTGCCAGCAGCCAAGATGGTGGTAGCGGGGGGGGAACAGATACGCAGTATTTT
d_gene: TRBD1; j_gene: TRBJ2-3; v_gene: TRBV9; abundance: NA; CDR3aa: CASSVTQGQGPTDTQYF; CDR3nt: TGTGCCAGCAGCGTAACCCAGGGACAGGGGCCCACAGATACGCAGTATTTT
d_gene: TRBD1; j_gene: TRBJ2-5; v_gene: TRBV14; abundance: few; CDR3aa: CASSRQGWQETQYF; CDR3nt: TGTGCCAGCAGTCGACAGGGGTGGCAAGAGACCCAGTACTTC